Presented here are 8 T cell receptor beta chains from one specimen sequenced in a study of blood T cell repertoires in COVID-19 (dated by TCRdb to between 2020 and 2021). Libraries were built with the immunoSEQ multiplex PCR assay. The table was pulled from immuneACCESS by TCRdb, which kept in-frame rearrangements only. Such tables lose some clones; where checked, under half of the loss comes from unresolved V genes, and the rest has no known cause. The sample table holds some 120,000 clones, of which 80% to 90% were seen once. About an eighth of the sample is taken by the ten largest. Material for sequencing was peripheral blood. These receptor sequences come from a human donor in a cohort sampled during active COVID-19.

This chain links TRBV19 with TRBJ2-5; TRBD2 matches at 14 bases. J was trimmed by 2 bases and V by 5 bases; bases with no gene match: 4. The CDR3 covers 16 residues. Germline CDR1 is LNHDA and CDR2 is SQIVND (reference sequence). Here the CDR3 reads CASSRTSGGIQETQYF. CDR3 DNA sequence: TGTGCCAGTAGTCGGACTAGCGGGGGGATTCAAGAGACCCAGTACTTC.

The rearrangement uses TRBV28 and TRBJ2-5; the D is unclear. CDR1 is MDHEN and CDR2 is SYDVKM in the germline V gene. V dropped 6 bases and J dropped 0 bases, with 11 bases sitting between them. The CDR3 has 14 amino acids. The CDR3, as DNA: TGTGCCAGCAGCTCCGGAGCCAACCAAGAGACCCAGTACTTC. Amino acid sequence: CASSSGANQETQYF.

V and J are TRBV6-2 or TRBV6-3 and TRBJ1-2; the match to TRBD1 covers 11 bases. The germline V gene encodes CDR1 MNHEY and CDR2 SVGEGT. The length of the CDR3 is 14 residues. The V segment lost 6 bases and the J segment 7 bases; nucleotides outside the gene matches: 7. CDR3: CASSSGQGASGYTF. The CDR3 DNA sequence: TGTGCCAGCAGCAGCGGACAGGGGGCTTCTGGCTACACCTTC.

The V gene is TRBV7-2, the J gene TRBJ1-5; 9 nucleotides align to TRBD1. The germline V gene encodes CDR1 SGHTA and CDR2 FQGNSA. V dropped 1 base and J dropped 4; count of bases not matched to a gene: 2. CDR3 size: 15 residues. The CDR3 sequence is CASSLVTGGNQPQHF. The CDR3 DNA is TGTGCCAGCAGCTTAGTGACAGGGGGTAATCAGCCCCAGCATTTT.

This clone occurred a few times. The chain combines TRBV4-1 with TRBJ1-5, with a possible D match to TRBD1 (5 bases). The CDR3 totals 17 residues. CDR1 is MGHRA, CDR2 YSYEKL, per germline. V was cut by 0 bases and J by 2 bases, with 14 bases left in between. The CDR3 here is CASSQDGQGQGNQPQHF. In nucleotides, the CDR3 is TGCGCCAGCAGCCAAGATGGGCAGGGCCAGGGCAATCAGCCCCAGCATTTT.

As for this clone: One end of the junction varies from germline; a read error may be responsible. The rearrangement uses TRBV6-5 and TRBJ1-5; 9 nucleotides match TRBD1. The CDR3 is 15 amino acids. Germline V gives CDR1 MNHEY, CDR2 SVGAGI. CDR3 protein: CASSNSGTGIWPQHF. CDR3 nucleotide sequence: TGTGCCAGCAGTAACTCCGGGACAGGGATCTGGCCCCAGCATTTT.

The chain uses TRBV9 and TRBJ2-1; TRBD2 agrees at 12 bases. Germline CDR1 reads SGDLS; CDR2 reads YYNGEE. Trimming at V came to 3 bases and at J to 5 bases, leaving 6 bases not matched to a gene. The CDR3 has 16 residues. CDR3 nucleotide sequence: TGTGCCAGCAGCGGCGGACTAGCGGGAAAAGACAATGAGCAGTTCTTC. Protein sequence: CASSGGLAGKDNEQFF.

The rearrangement joins TRBV2 to TRBJ2-7; 8 nucleotides agree with TRBD1. Germline CDR1 and CDR2: SNHLY and FYNNEI. The V segment lost 1 base and the J segment 4 bases; nucleotides outside the gene matches: 9. The CDR3 length is 16 residues. CDR3 sequence (DNA): TGTGCCAGCAGTGAAGAACTTCTTAGGACAGGGTACGAGCAGTACTTC. It translates to CASSEELLRTGYEQYF. The full variable domain, with the rest looked up from reference TRBV2 and TRBJ2-7, is EPEVTQTPSHQVTQMGQEVILRCVPISNHLYFYWYRQILGQKVEFLVSFYNNEISEKSEIFDDQFSVERPDGSNFTLKIRSTKLEDSAMYFCASSEELLRTGYEQYFGPGTRLTVT.